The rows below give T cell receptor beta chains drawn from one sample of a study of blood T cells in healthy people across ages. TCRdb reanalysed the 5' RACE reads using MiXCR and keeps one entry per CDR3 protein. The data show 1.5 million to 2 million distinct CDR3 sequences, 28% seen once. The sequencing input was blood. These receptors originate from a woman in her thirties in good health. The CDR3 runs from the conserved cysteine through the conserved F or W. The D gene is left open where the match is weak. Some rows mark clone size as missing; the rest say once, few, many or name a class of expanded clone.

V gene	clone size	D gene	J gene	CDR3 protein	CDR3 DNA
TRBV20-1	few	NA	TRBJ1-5	CSARDPRYSNQPQHF	TGCAGTGCTAGAGATCCACGATATAGCAATCAGCCCCAGCATTTT
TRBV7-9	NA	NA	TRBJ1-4	CASSPKSWTANEKLFF	TGTGCCAGCAGCCCAAAAAGTTGGACAGCTAATGAAAAACTGTTTTTT
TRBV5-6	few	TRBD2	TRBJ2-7	CASSRLARAGDEQYF	TGTGCCAGCAGCCGACTAGCCCGAGCGGGGGACGAGCAGTACTTC
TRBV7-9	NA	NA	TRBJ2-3	CASSLAEWDTQYF	TGTGCCAGCAGCCTCGCCGAATGGGATACGCAGTATTTT
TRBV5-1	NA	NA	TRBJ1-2	CASSAPAVEGRGGYTF	TGCGCCAGCAGTGCCCCTGCGGTCGAGGGGCGGGGTGGCTACACCTTC
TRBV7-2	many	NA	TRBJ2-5	CASSSRGETQYF	TGTGCCAGCAGCTCCAGGGGAGAGACCCAGTACTTC
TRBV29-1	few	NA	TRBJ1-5	CSVGIRLNCNQPQHF	TGCAGCGTTGGCATCAGGCTGAATTGCAATCAGCCCCAGCATTTT
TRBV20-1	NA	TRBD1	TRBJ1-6	CSARTGTGTYNSPLHF	TGCAGTGCTAGAACCGGGACAGGGACCTATAATTCACCCCTCCACTTT
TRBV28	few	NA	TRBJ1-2	CASSSASRQTNYGYTF	TGTGCCAGCAGTTCTGCTTCGAGGCAGACTAACTATGGCTACACCTTC
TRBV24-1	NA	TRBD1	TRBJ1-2	CATSDWDRGDYGYTF	TGTGCCACCAGTGATTGGGACAGGGGAGACTATGGCTACACCTTC
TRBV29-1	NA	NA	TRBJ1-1	CSAGQQVGTEAFF	TGCAGCGCTGGACAGCAGGTGGGGACTGAAGCTTTCTTT
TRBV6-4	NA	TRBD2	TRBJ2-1	CASSIGLAGGDNEQFF	TGTGCCAGCAGTATTGGACTAGCGGGAGGGGACAATGAGCAGTTCTTC
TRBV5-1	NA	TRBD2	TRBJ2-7	CASSLVAGAYNEQYF	TGCGCCAGCAGCTTGGTAGCGGGGGCCTACAATGAGCAGTACTTC
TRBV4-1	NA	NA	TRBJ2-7	CASSQEAQVAYEQYF	TGCGCCAGCAGCCAAGAGGCTCAGGTTGCCTACGAGCAGTACTTC
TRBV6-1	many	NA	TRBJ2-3	CASSAPRPTLRTDTQYF	TGTGCCAGCAGCGCCCCTCGACCGACCTTACGCACAGATACGCAGTATTTT
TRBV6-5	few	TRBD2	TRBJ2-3	CASSYSSFLAGAGDTQYF	TGTGCCAGCAGTTACTCCTCTTTTCTAGCGGGGGCGGGGGATACGCAGTATTTT
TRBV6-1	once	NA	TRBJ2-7	CASSEEGPYEQYF	TGTGCCAGCAGTGAAGAGGGGCCCTACGAGCAGTACTTC
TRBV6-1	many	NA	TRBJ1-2	CAGAPGLNYGYTF	TGTGCCGGGGCTCCGGGCCTAAACTATGGCTACACCTTC
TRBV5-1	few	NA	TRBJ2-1	CASIPPGAFNEQFF	TGCGCCAGCATCCCTCCGGGGGCATTCAATGAGCAGTTCTTC
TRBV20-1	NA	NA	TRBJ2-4	CSAREDLTAPENIQYF	TGCAGTGCTAGAGAGGACCTGACAGCACCTGAAAACATTCAGTACTTC
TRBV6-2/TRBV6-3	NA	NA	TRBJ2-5	CARRFNGQETQYF	TGTGCCCGCAGATTTAACGGGCAAGAGACCCAGTACTTC